The present T cell receptor beta chain was sequenced within a study of T cells in localized non-small cell lung cancer. Study-wide results and caveats: Greater T cell density in blood accompanied longer overall survival. Uninvolved adjacent lung showed peak T cell clonality, exceeding tumor.

This clone is deemed medium-sized. The target antigen is unknown. The table came from immunoSEQ multiplex PCR; TCRdb's copy has only in-frame clones and leaves some out. In the table there are about 3,000 clones, 25% of which are singletons. The sequence came from a man aged 35-75 years with stage III lung adenocarcinoma. The source was lung tumor tissue, collected before any cancer treatment.

CDR3 amino acids: CASSLDSGGPGELFF. The CDR3 nucleotides read TGTGCCAGCAGCTTAGATTCAGGGGGCCCCGGGGAGCTGTTTTTT. This chain joins TRBV11-3 and TRBJ2-2; TRBD1 matches at 8 bases. This CDR3 is 15 amino acids long. The germline V gene encodes CDR1 SGHNT and CDR2 YENEEA. V gave up 0 bases and J gave up 6 bases; unmatched junction bases: 3. The full variable domain, rest sourced from reference TRBV11-3 and TRBJ2-2, is EAGVVQSPRYKIIEKKQPVAFWCNPISGHNTLYWYLQNLGQGPELLIRYENEEAVDDSQLPKDRFSAERLKGVDSTLKIQPAELGDSAVYLCASSLDSGGPGELFFGEGSRLTVL.